These 20 T cell receptor beta chains were all obtained from the same sample, sequenced in a study of tumor-infiltrating lymphocytes in primary liver carcinoma. Between roughly 17 and 30 mg of unsorted bulk tissue served as the source from which RNA and DNA were co-extracted. Using a constant-region primer together with ProtoScript II reverse transcriptase, TCR beta cDNA was made from about 500 ng of total RNA. It was through three nested multiplex PCR rounds of slightly modified ARM-PCR that TCR beta libraries arose. TRBV1-TRBV30 forward primers and a C-beta reverse primer were used in the first two PCR rounds, which each ran for 9 to 10 cycles. TCRdb ran MiXCR on the multiplex PCR reads and lists one entry per CDR3 protein. The repertoire includes fewer than 75,000 distinct CDR3 sequences, around 64% of them detected once, and less than 45% sits in the top ten. The material sequenced was liver tumor tissue from sampling region 4. Subset: tumor region T4, right-lateral pole. All receptors come from a middle-aged man with primary liver carcinoma and hepatitis B virus infection.

This chain connects TRBV11-2 to TRBJ2-3, with TRBD2 as a possible D gene (6 bases). The CDR3 has 15 amino acids. The germline V and J ends were trimmed by 5 bases and 1 base, with 13 bases remaining between them. Germline values: CDR1 SGHAT, CDR2 FQNNGV. The CDR3 coding sequence is TGTGCCAGCAGCACCGATACTAGCTGCACAGATACGCAGTATTTT. This gives the protein CASSTDTSCTDTQYF.

Comments on this clonotype: A much larger clone sits a single nucleotide away, making a read error possible. The rearrangement links TRBV9 to TRBJ1-3, with a weak D call TRBD1 (5 bases). Germline CDR1 and CDR2: SGDLS and YYNGEE. This CDR3 spans 13 amino acids. In nucleotides, the CDR3 is TGTACCAGCAGCGTAGGGGATGGAAACACCATATATTTT. Its protein product is CTSSVGDGNTIYF.

Worth noting for this clonotype: This may be a read error: a much more frequent sequence differs by one nucleotide. Because the CDR3 is missing its conserved closing phenylalanine or tryptophan, this is likely a read error. V is TRBV10-3 and J is TRBJ2-3; no clear D gene. The CDR3 length is 14 residues. Germline V CDR1 and CDR2: ENHRY, SYGVKD. The V end lost 4 bases, the J end lost 2 bases, and 10 bases lay between the germline ends. Here the CDR3 reads CAISVTTYTDTQYI. The CDR3 DNA reads TGTGCCATCAGTGTAACGACCTACACAGATACGCAGTATATT.

About this clonotype: The junction differs from germline at one of its ends, possibly a read error. This chain connects TRBV10-3 to TRBJ1-5; no reliable D call. Germline assignment: CDR1 ENHRY and CDR2 SYGVKD. This CDR3 is built from 14 residues. This CDR3 is CAISEYEGDQPWHF. The CDR3 DNA reads TGTGCTATCAGTGAGTATGAGGGCGATCAGCCCTGGCATTTT.

V and J are TRBV28 and TRBJ2-7; 7 bases are a match to TRBD1. V gave up 3 bases and J gave up 3 bases; unmatched junction bases: 8. Germline V lookup: CDR1 MDHEN, CDR2 SYDVKM. The length of the CDR3 is 15 residues. The CDR3 reads CASSFGQEPDYEQYF. The CDR3 bases are TGTGCCAGCAGTTTCGGACAGGAACCGGACTACGAGCAGTACTTC.

About this clonotype itself: This is likely a read error, given that the CDR3 carries no conserved phenylalanine or tryptophan at its end. The chain uses TRBV7-9 and TRBJ2-7, with D unclear. In germline, CDR1 is SEHNR, CDR2 FQNEAQ (reference sequence). The CDR3 spans 12 residues. The CDR3 loop is CASCFLGDEQYL. Here the CDR3 DNA reads TGTGCCAGCTGCTTTCTTGGGGACGAGCAGTACCTC.

Turning to this clonotype: The junction departs from the called germline gene at one end, perhaps through a read error. V gene TRBV5-5 combines with J gene TRBJ2-2; possibly TRBD2 for D (5 bases). The length of the CDR3 is 14 residues. Germline CDR1 is SGHKS and CDR2 is YYEKEE (reference sequence). CDR3 protein: CAGSLEAGAGELFF. Here the CDR3 DNA reads TGTGCTGGCAGCTTGGAGGCGGGTGCCGGGGAGCTGTTTTTC.

This clonotype has at least ten counts. The chain employs TRBV7-8 and TRBJ2-5; 11 bases map to TRBD2. The V and J ends lost 1 base and 3 bases, in that order; junction bases with no gene match: 13. CDR3 length equals 19 residues. Germline V lookup: CDR1 SGHVS, CDR2 FQNEAQ. The CDR3 nucleotides read TGTGCCAGCAGCTTAGATTTTATAGCGGGAGGGATGAGTGAAGAGACCCAGTACTTC. It translates to CASSLDFIAGGMSEETQYF.

This clonotype is a singleton in its sample. A read error may account for a junction end that differs from germline. The chain uses TRBV11-1 and TRBJ2-3; possibly TRBD1 or TRBD2 for D (5 bases each). Per the germline V gene, CDR1 is SGHAT and CDR2 is FQDESV (reference sequence). This CDR3 contains 19 residues. DNA of the CDR3: TGTGTCAGCAGCTCTGGGGGAAGCTCCGTTGGAGCCCGCACAGATACGCAGTATTTT. This sequence encodes CVSSSGGSSVGARTDTQYF. The variable domain in full, completed from reference TRBV11-1 and TRBJ2-3, reads EAEVAQSPRYKITEKSQAVAFWCDPISGHATLYWYRQILGQGPELLVQFQDESVVDDSQLPKDRFSAERLKGVDSTLKIQPAELGDSAMYLCVSSSGGSSVGARTDTQYFGPGTRLTVL.

At least ten counts were recorded for this clonotype. The chain combines TRBV7-9 with TRBJ2-1; 11 nucleotides line up with TRBD2. Trimming at V came to 5 bases and at J to 7 bases, leaving 10 bases not matched to a gene. The CDR3 spans 16 residues. Germline assignment: CDR1 SEHNR and CDR2 FQNEAQ (reference sequence). For the CDR3, the DNA is TGTGCCAGCAGCCCTACTAGCGGGAGTGGGAAGAATGAGCAGTTCTTC. The encoded protein is CASSPTSGSGKNEQFF.

This clonotype was detected only a few times. The chain carries TRBV11-2 and TRBJ2-5; 9 bases map to TRBD2. Trimming removed 7 bases from V and 2 bases from J; junction bases left unmatched: 5. CDR1 and CDR2 (germline): SGHAT, FQNNGV. The CDR3 is 14 amino acids. The CDR3 loop reads CASTRAGGQETQYF. CDR3 coding DNA: TGTGCCAGCACCCGAGCGGGAGGACAAGAGACCCAGTACTTC.

In the case of this clonotype: The missing conserved phenylalanine or tryptophan at the end of this CDR3 makes a read error likely. Because the CDR3's place on the DNA is in doubt, the DNA is left out and the CDR3 is given as listed by TCRdb. The J gene is TRBJ2-1, the V gene TRBV5-1; the table's D call, TRBD1, has no DNA check behind it. The CDR3 is 15 amino acids long, termini counted. Per germline, CDR1 SGHRS and CDR2 YFSETQ. Here the CDR3 reads CASSLGTGSYNEQFL.

As to this clonotype: A read error is possible here, since a much larger clone lies one base away. The chain links TRBV28 to TRBJ1-2; D gene uncertain. The CDR3 runs 13 residues. Germline assignment: CDR1 MDHEN and CDR2 SYDVKM. V lost 7 bases, J lost 4 bases, and 13 bases lay in between. The CDR3 nucleotides are TGTGCCAGCACCACGGAGCAGTTCTATGGCTACACCTTC. Its translation: CASTTEQFYGYTF.

Concerning this clonotype: The junction departs from germline at one end; a sequencing error may be responsible. This chain joins TRBV11-2 and TRBJ2-2; the D call may be TRBD1 or TRBD2 (5 bases each). Germline CDR1 is SGHAT and CDR2 is FQNNGV. This CDR3 is 13 amino acids long. CDR3 residues: CGSSLTDTGVLFF. The CDR3 DNA is TGTGGCAGCAGCTTGACGGACACCGGGGTGTTGTTTTTT.

As to this clonotype: This sequence may be a read error, since a much larger clone differs from it by one base. The chain employs TRBV6-1 and TRBJ2-1, with D tentatively TRBD2 (6 bases). The CDR3 loop spans 15 amino acids. Trimming removed 8 bases at V and 4 bases at J, with 18 bases between. In germline, CDR1 is MNHNS, CDR2 SASEGT. The DNA for the CDR3 is TGTGCCAGCGCTTCTACACGGGACTCTTACAATGAGCAGTTCTTC. It translates to CASASTRDSYNEQFF.

CDR3 bases: TGTGCCAGCAGGGAGTCGGTAGATATCAATCAGCCCCAGCATTTT. Amino acid sequence: CASRESVDINQPQHF. The V gene is TRBV6-1, the J gene TRBJ1-5; D gene unclear. The CDR3 is 15 residues long. The V end was cut by 6 bases, the J end by 3 bases, with 15 bases between. Germline values: CDR1 MNHNS, CDR2 SASEGT.

The chain links TRBV11-1 to TRBJ2-7; 8 bases map to TRBD1. CDR3 size: 14 residues. V dropped 5 bases and J dropped 3; count of bases not matched to a gene: 6. CDR1 and CDR2 from the germline V gene are SGHAT and FQDESV (reference sequence). The CDR3 loop reads CASSIGTGLYEQYF. DNA of the CDR3: TGTGCCAGCAGCATCGGGACAGGACTCTACGAGCAGTACTTC.

The rearrangement uses TRBV29-1 and TRBJ2-7, with a tentative D call TRBD2 (7 bases). Germline V gives CDR1 SQVTM, CDR2 ANQGSEA. The CDR3 has 14 amino acids. The ends were cut back, 6 bases at V and 7 bases at J, with 22 bases in the middle. The CDR3 bases are TGCAGCGTATCCCGCGGGGGTAGGGGGACGGAGCAGTACTTC. This codes for CSVSRGGRGTEQYF.

This clonotype was seen at least ten times. This sequence joins TRBV6-5 and TRBJ1-1, with no clear D. CDR1 is MNHEY, CDR2 SVGAGI, per germline. CDR3 length equals 9 residues. V shed 8 bases and J shed 11 bases, with 9 bases lying between them. CDR3 in DNA: TGTGCCAGCGTCCCGGGCGCTTTCTTT. This encodes CASVPGAFF.

This clonotype appeared once. One end of the junction is discordant with germline, which a read error may explain. The chain links TRBV7-9 to TRBJ1-2; unclear D gene. Germline CDR1 reads SEHNR; CDR2 reads FQNEAQ (reference sequence). The CDR3 has 16 amino acids. As DNA, the CDR3 is TGCTCCAGCAGCCCTGAGGGCAGGCTGTCCCAGTATGGCTACACCTTC. Amino acid sequence: CSSSPEGRLSQYGYTF.